The clone carrying this TCR beta chain has a handful of counts. Its antigen remains unknown. Germline lookup yields CDR1 KGHSH and CDR2 LQKENI. The CDR3 is 15 residues long. V lost 3 bases and J lost 5, with 16 bases in between. The sample originates from a study of beta chain features in type 1 diabetes. Sequencing targeted expressed TCRB transcripts, as all isolated RNA had been reverse transcribed. Clones were read by immunoSEQ multiplex PCR, and TCRdb kept only the in-frame ones, dropping some. The sample contains almost 250,000 clones, roughly 14% of which appear only once. Findings and limits, study-wide: Healthy donors had naive, central memory and Treg TCRB repertoires that appeared less similar than those seen among patients. Moderate yet significant TCRB CDR3 shortening was seen in Type 1 diabetes patients in all four CD4+ subsets. Any HLA-type effect on TCRB rearrangement remained unresolved here.

The origin of this receptor is a woman in her thirties or forties in good health. The source material was naive CD4+ T cells from blood. The J gene is TRBJ2-5, the V gene TRBV18; a possible D gene is TRBD2 (5 bases). CDR3 residues: CASSPLRTEYETQYF. In DNA form, the CDR3 reads TGTGCCAGCTCACCTCTGAGGACTGAGTATGAGACCCAGTACTTC. Together with reference TRBV18 and TRBJ2-5, the CDR3 gives the full variable domain: NAGVMQNPRHLVRRRGQEARLRCSPMKGHSHVYWYRQLPEEGLKFMVYLQKENIIDESGMPKERFSAEFPKEGPSILRIQQVVRGDSAAYFCASSPLRTEYETQYFGPGTRLLVL.